The 9 T cell receptor beta chains in this list originate from one sample, sequenced in a study of blood T cell repertoires in COVID-19. Clones were sequenced by immunoSEQ multiplex PCR, and TCRdb holds only the in-frame ones, with some missing. This sample has just under 45,000 clones; around 80% occur once, and the top ten carry around two fifths. Sequencing was carried out using peripheral blood. These TCRs come from a human donor in a cohort sampled during active COVID-19.

The chain carries TRBV24-1 and TRBJ1-2; D possibly corresponds to TRBD1 (5 bases). V shed 3 bases and J shed 6 bases, with 13 bases lying between them. Germline CDR1 and CDR2: KGHDR and SFDVKD. The CDR3 loop spans 14 amino acids. Here the CDR3 DNA reads TGTGCCACCAGTGATACCGCGGGACTCGATGGCTACACCTTC. Residues: CATSDTAGLDGYTF.

The sample holds one count of this clone. This chain joins TRBV9 and TRBJ1-2; 7 positions agree with TRBD1. The CDR3 runs 13 residues. Germline CDR1 and CDR2: SGDLS and YYNGEE. V gave up 4 bases and J gave up 3 bases; unmatched junction bases: 3. The CDR3 is CASSPGTDYGYTF. For the CDR3, the DNA is TGTGCCAGCAGCCCGGGGACAGACTATGGCTACACCTTC.

The chain employs TRBV2 and TRBJ1-5; D not resolved. This CDR3 is built from 13 residues. Trimming removed 7 bases from V and 5 bases from J, with 12 bases in between. Germline CDR1 reads SNHLY; CDR2 reads FYNNEI. CDR3 protein: CASTPEVDQPQHF. DNA of the CDR3: TGTGCCAGCACTCCCGAGGTGGATCAGCCCCAGCATTTT.

This chain joins TRBV5-3 and TRBJ2-1; weak D call: TRBD2 (8 bases). TRBV5-3 carries the ORF label, with uncertain function. The length of the CDR3 is 17 residues. V dropped 0 bases and J dropped 5 bases, with 18 bases sitting between them. In DNA form, the CDR3 reads TGTGCCAGAAGCTTGGCGAAACAGGGGACTAGGGACAATGAGCAGTTCTTC. Protein sequence: CARSLAKQGTRDNEQFF.

This clone came up once. The V call is TRBV19, the J call TRBJ1-2; D might be TRBD1 (6 bases). Trimming left V 10 bases short and J 4 bases short, with 16 bases between. Germline values: CDR1 LNHDA, CDR2 SQIVND (reference sequence). CDR3 length: 13 amino acids. Here the CDR3 reads CATKGQQFYGYTF. CDR3 sequence (DNA): TGTGCCACCAAAGGACAGCAATTCTATGGCTACACCTTC. Looking up the rest from reference TRBV19 and TRBJ1-2 gives the full variable domain: DGGITQSPKYLFRKEGQNVTLSCEQNLNHDAMYWYRQDPGQGLRLIYYSQIVNDFQKGDIAEGYSVSREKKESFPLTVTSAQKNPTAFYLCATKGQQFYGYTFGSGTRLTVV.

This rearrangement joins TRBV23-1 to TRBJ2-2; D gene ambiguous. TRBV23-1 is flagged as an ORF with uncertain function. The V end was cut by 2 bases, the J end by 2 bases, with 6 bases between. The CDR3 runs 14 residues. In nucleotides, the CDR3 is TGCGCCAGCAGTCAAAACAGCAACACCGGGGAGCTGTTTTTT. This translates into CASSQNSNTGELFF.

The V and J genes are TRBV28 and TRBJ1-5; unclear D gene. The CDR3 consists of 17 residues. Trimming took 2 bases from V and 0 from J, leaving 14 bases between them. Germline CDR1 reads MDHEN; CDR2 reads SYDVKM. This CDR3 is CASSLLREYLSNQPQHF. CDR3 DNA sequence: TGTGCCAGCAGTTTACTTCGGGAATACCTTAGCAATCAGCCCCAGCATTTT.

The rearrangement links TRBV6-4 to TRBJ1-1; maybe TRBD1 (6 bases). V was trimmed by 3 bases and J by 1 base, leaving 6 bases between them. The CDR3 totals 13 residues. From germline, CDR1 is MRHNA and CDR2 SNTAGT. The CDR3 region is CASSEGGNTEAFF. The CDR3 DNA reads as TGTGCCAGCAGTGAAGGGGGGAACACTGAAGCTTTCTTT.

The sample holds one count of this clone. The genes are TRBV5-1 and TRBJ1-3, with D perhaps TRBD1 (5 bases). The CDR3 spans 14 residues. V lost 4 bases, J lost 2 bases, and 10 bases lay in between. Germline assignment: CDR1 SGHRS and CDR2 YFSETQ. CDR3: CASSVGLAGNTIYF. The CDR3 bases are TGCGCCAGCAGCGTGGGGCTGGCTGGAAACACCATATATTTT.